These 22 T cell receptor beta chains were all obtained from the same sample, sequenced in a study of blood T cell repertoires in COVID-19. Produced via immunoSEQ multiplex PCR; TCRdb's table is partial and in-frame only. Of about 67,000 clones in the sample, about 83% were seen once. The sequenced sample consisted of peripheral blood. All receptors come from an elderly woman with acute or convalescent COVID-19.

CDR3 nucleotide sequence: TGTGCCAGCAGTTACAAAGGAGGAACTGAAGCTTTCTTT. Protein product: CASSYKGGTEAFF. This chain uses TRBV27 with TRBJ1-1, with D hard to call. There are 13 residues in the CDR3. V lost 4 bases and J 5 bases, leaving 11 bases between the germline ends. CDR1 and CDR2 from the germline V gene are MNHEY and SMNVEV (reference sequence).

This clone was seen a few times. The chain has TRBV7-2 and TRBJ1-5, with 7 bases identical to TRBD1. There are 14 residues in the CDR3. V was pared by 5 bases and J by 2 bases, with 3 bases of the junction left unmatched. CDR1 is SGHTA, CDR2 FQGNSA, per germline. For the CDR3, the DNA is TGTGCCAGCAGCCTCGACAGGGGCAATCAGCCCCAGCATTTT. Encoded protein: CASSLDRGNQPQHF.

The rearrangement uses TRBV6-2 or TRBV6-3 and TRBJ1-1; D is unresolved. The germline gives CDR1 MNHEY, CDR2 SVGEGT. Trimming pared 0 bases from V and 2 bases from J, leaving 7 bases between. The length of the CDR3 is 14 residues. The CDR3 region has the DNA TGTGCCAGCAGTTACTCCTACAGAAACACTGAAGCTTTCTTT. Translation gives CASSYSYRNTEAFF.

The chain recombines TRBV7-2 with TRBJ1-5; 8 bases map to TRBD1. V shed 6 bases, J shed 7 bases, and the junction held 8 bases outside the gene matches. The length of the CDR3 is 14 residues. CDR1 is SGHTA, CDR2 FQGNSA, per germline. DNA for the CDR3: TGTGCCAGCAGTTATGACAGGGGTGGACAGCCCCAGCATTTT. Its protein is CASSYDRGGQPQHF.

The chain employs TRBV2 and TRBJ2-5, with TRBD1 identical over 7 bases. Trimming at V came to 2 bases and at J to 7 bases, leaving 4 bases not matched to a gene. CDR1 is SNHLY and CDR2 is FYNNEI in the germline V gene. The CDR3 spans 13 residues. CDR3 amino acids: CASSERGPGTQYF. Here the CDR3 DNA reads TGTGCCAGCAGTGAAAGGGGGCCCGGGACCCAGTACTTC.

The V and J genes are TRBV6-4 and TRBJ2-3, with D possibly being TRBD1 (6 bases). Between the trimmed V and J ends, which lost 4 bases and 6 bases, there was a span of 14 bases. The CDR3 is made up of 14 amino acids. Germline V gene sequence: CDR1 MRHNA, CDR2 SNTAGT. CDR3 in amino acids: CASSVLPGGDTQYF. The CDR3 bases are TGTGCCAGCAGTGTTCTCCCTGGGGGCGATACGCAGTATTTT.

This sequence joins TRBV5-1 and TRBJ2-3, with 11 bases aligning to TRBD2. This CDR3 comprises 15 residues. CDR1 is SGHRS, CDR2 YFSETQ, per germline. After removal of 4 bases from V and 1 base from J, the junction contained 2 bases not matched to a gene. The CDR3 reads CASSAGLAGTDTQYF. CDR3 in DNA: TGCGCCAGCAGCGCGGGACTAGCGGGCACAGATACGCAGTATTTT.

CDR3 DNA: TGTGCCAGCAGATTACAGGGGACCCTTCAGCGGGTCAATCAGCCCCAGCATTTT. Translating it yields CASRLQGTLQRVNQPQHF. The chain couples TRBV6-4 to TRBJ1-5; 7 bases map to TRBD1. CDR1 and CDR2 from the germline V gene are MRHNA and SNTAGT. The J segment lost 3 bases and the V segment lost 6 bases, leaving 17 bases of the junction unmatched. This CDR3 has 18 amino acids.

This rearrangement joins TRBV7-9 to TRBJ2-3, with D possibly matching TRBD2 (6 bases). The length of the CDR3 is 15 residues. CDR1 and CDR2 from the germline V gene are SEHNR and FQNEAQ (reference sequence). Deletions cut 1 base from V and 4 bases from J, with 12 bases between. CDR3 DNA sequence: TGTGCCAGCAGCTTAGGCGGGAATCGGGCAGATACGCAGTATTTT. This encodes CASSLGGNRADTQYF.

The chain couples TRBV25-1 to TRBJ1-2; 8 bases line up with TRBD1. Trimming took 2 bases from V and 8 from J; bases not matched to a gene: 4. This CDR3 region has 13 residues. Germline V gene data show CDR1 as MGHDK and CDR2 as SYGVNS. CDR3 in DNA: TGTGCCAGCAGTGAAGGGACAGGAGGCGGCTACACCTTC. As protein: CASSEGTGGGYTF.

CDR3 region: CASIPSPGQLYGYTF. The DNA of the CDR3 is TGCGCCAGCATACCCTCCCCCGGACAGCTCTATGGCTACACCTTC. The rearrangement uses TRBV5-1 and TRBJ1-2; D is perhaps TRBD1 (6 bases). The CDR3 consists of 15 residues. Per the germline V gene, CDR1 is SGHRS and CDR2 is YFSETQ. V shed 6 bases and J shed 4 bases, with 19 bases lying between them.

The chain recombines TRBV19 with TRBJ2-7; 12 nucleotides match TRBD2. The germline CDR1 and CDR2 sequences are LNHDA and SQIVND (reference sequence). V dropped 2 bases and J dropped 6; count of bases not matched to a gene: 17. The CDR3 runs to 19 residues. The CDR3 spells CASSIPWLAGGRTASEQYF. CDR3 sequence (DNA): TGTGCCAGTAGTATACCCTGGCTAGCGGGAGGGCGAACGGCATCCGAGCAGTACTTC.

There are a few counts of this clone. The V call is TRBV19, the J call TRBJ1-2; a weak D match, TRBD1 (6 bases). V gave up 6 bases and J gave up 7 bases, with 18 bases separating them. CDR1 LNHDA and CDR2 SQIVND come from the germline V gene (reference sequence). The CDR3 has 14 amino acids. The CDR3 is CASRKLGQSPGYTF. The CDR3 region has the DNA TGTGCCAGTAGAAAACTGGGACAATCCCCTGGCTACACCTTC.

The chain uses TRBV6-5 and TRBJ2-7; D might be TRBD1 (6 bases). The CDR3 extends over 14 amino acids. The V gene's germline CDR1 is MNHEY and CDR2 SVGAGI. The V and J ends lost 0 bases and 5 bases respectively, with 11 bases between them. The CDR3 sequence is CASSYSGTKNEQYF. The DNA of the CDR3 is TGTGCCAGCAGTTACTCCGGGACAAAAAACGAGCAGTACTTC.

The sample holds a few counts of this clone. The same CDR3 also results from other DNA sequences found in this sample. This chain joins TRBV29-1 and TRBJ1-2; the match to TRBD1 covers 7 bases. The V gene end was trimmed by 4 bases and the J gene end by 4 bases; junction bases not matched to a gene: 6. CDR3 length: 13 amino acids. Germline V lookup: CDR1 SQVTM, CDR2 ANQGSEA. CDR3 loop: CSVGGPGGYGYTF. Here the CDR3 DNA reads TGCAGCGTTGGCGGGCCAGGGGGCTATGGCTACACCTTC. Based on the CDR3 plus reference TRBV29-1 and TRBJ1-2, the full variable domain is SAVISQKPSRDICQRGTSLTIQCQVDSQVTMMFWYRQQPGQSLTLIATANQGSEATYESGFVIDKFPISRPNLTFSTLTVSNMSPEDSSIYLCSVGGPGGYGYTFGSGTRLTVV.

In DNA form, the CDR3 reads TGCGCCAGCAGCCCCGCCGGAGGGGTACTAGCGGGGGGTTCCCGGTACAATGAGCAGTTCTTC. Protein product: CASSPAGGVLAGGSRYNEQFF. This chain connects TRBV5-1 to TRBJ2-1; 12 bases match TRBD2. The junction had 21 bases not matched to a gene; V was cut back by 4 bases and J by 4 bases. CDR1 SGHRS and CDR2 YFSETQ come from the germline V gene. This CDR3 has 21 amino acids.

The rearrangement joins TRBV5-1 to TRBJ1-4; 7 bases match TRBD1. J lost 5 bases, V lost 3 bases, and 4 bases had no gene match. The CDR3 contains 14 residues. The germline V gene has CDR1 SGHRS and CDR2 YFSETQ. CDR3 protein: CASSSGQANEKLFF. CDR3 nucleotide sequence: TGCGCCAGCAGCTCCGGACAGGCAAATGAAAAACTGTTTTTT. Looking up the rest from reference TRBV5-1 and TRBJ1-4 gives the full variable domain: KAGVTQTPRYLIKTRGQQVTLSCSPISGHRSVSWYQQTPGQGLQFLFEYFSETQRNKGNFPGRFSGRQFSNSRSEMNVSTLELGDSALYLCASSSGQANEKLFFGSGTQLSVL.

In this sample, this clone turned up many times. CDR3 in amino acids: CASGGLAEYNEQFF. CDR3 in DNA: TGTGCCAGTGGGGGACTAGCGGAGTACAATGAGCAGTTCTTC. V and J are TRBV2 and TRBJ2-1; 11 bases map to TRBD2. The CDR3 has 14 residues. The germline CDR1 and CDR2 sequences are SNHLY and FYNNEI. The J segment lost 4 bases and the V segment lost 9 bases, leaving 5 bases of the junction unmatched.

V usage is TRBV5-1 and J usage is TRBJ1-3; D is unclear. CDR1 is SGHRS, CDR2 YFSETQ, per germline. The V and J ends lost 0 bases and 4 bases respectively, with 11 bases between them. This CDR3 region has 15 residues. CDR3 DNA sequence: TGCGCCAGCAGCTTGGTTACGGGGTTCGGAAACACCATATATTTT. Encoded protein: CASSLVTGFGNTIYF.

The genes are TRBV7-9 and TRBJ1-1; the D is unclear. The CDR3 totals 14 residues. Per germline, CDR1 SEHNR and CDR2 FQNEAQ (reference sequence). Trimming pared 2 bases from V and 2 bases from J, leaving 9 bases between. The CDR3 loop is CASSLITANTEAFF. Written as DNA, the CDR3 is TGTGCCAGCAGCTTAATTACAGCAAACACTGAAGCTTTCTTT. Full variable domain (outside the CDR3, taken from reference TRBV7-9 and TRBJ1-1): DTGVSQNPRHKITKRGQNVTFRCDPISEHNRLYWYRQTLGQGPEFLTYFQNEAQLEKSRLLSDRFSAERPKGSFSTLEIQRTEQGDSAMYLCASSLITANTEAFFGQGTRLTVV.

The rearrangement links TRBV12-5 to TRBJ2-3, with 14 bases that match TRBD2. Germline V CDR1 and CDR2: LGHNT, FRNRAP. V lost 7 bases and J lost 4; bases outside the gene matches: 13. This CDR3 is 18 amino acids long. The CDR3 sequence is CASASPGLAGELPDTQYF. The DNA of the CDR3 is TGTGCTAGTGCCTCACCGGGACTAGCGGGAGAGTTGCCAGATACGCAGTATTTT.

The J gene is TRBJ2-1, the V gene TRBV27, with TRBD2 matching 11 bases. The CDR3 spans 14 residues. Germline trimming cut 8 bases from V and 9 bases from J; bases unmatched to any gene: 9. CDR1 MNHEY and CDR2 SMNVEV come from the germline V gene (reference sequence). The CDR3 DNA reads as TGTGCCAGCGGAATGATACTAGCGGGAGCTGAGCAGTTCTTC. Translation gives CASGMILAGAEQFF.